This TCR beta chain stems from a study of blood T cell repertoires in COVID-19. Study as a whole: Whether acute or convalescent, the COVID-19 samples came from the United States, Italy and Spain. Sources were T cells, B-cell-depleted T cells, or PBMCs; the material itself was cDNA or gDNA.

Here immunoSEQ multiplex PCR was the method, and the copy in TCRdb shows in-frame clones only, minus some. Here the sample spans fewer than 150,000 clones, roughly 70% being singletons. The count of this clone is one. CDR1 SNHLY and CDR2 FYNNEI come from the germline V gene. With V trimmed by 5 bases and J by 9 bases, 5 bases remained unmatched. This CDR3 comprises 14 residues. The genes are TRBV2 and TRBJ1-6; 9 bases are a match to TRBD1. Sequencing was done on a sample of peripheral blood. The sequence came from a human donor with acute or convalescent COVID-19. The donor label of this sample is uncertain. CDR3 in amino acids: CASSLTGGPSPLHF. CDR3 sequence (DNA): TGTGCCAGCAGTTTGACAGGGGGTCCTTCACCCCTCCACTTT.